This T cell receptor (beta chain) comes out of a study of T cell clonality in common variable immunodeficiency. General study findings and limits: Compared with controls, CVID subjects had fewer shared TCRbeta clones. CVID subjects showed higher TCRbeta clonality than healthy controls.

CVID and control samples used equivalent genomic DNA input. Profiled with immunoSEQ multiplex PCR; TCRdb holds only in-frame clones, not every one. The sample contains tens of thousands of clones, none of them singletons. Most patients and controls had Caucasian heritage. Trimming cost V 1 base and J 4 bases; bases outside gene matches: 6. Germline loops: CDR1 LNHDA, CDR2 SQIVND (reference sequence). The CDR3 is made up of 16 amino acids. The sample holds many counts of this clone. No antigen is known for it. The read halts 3 residues ahead of the CDR3 end, with the missing end drawn from the germline J gene.

The sequenced sample consisted of peripheral blood mononuclear cells. This chain uses TRBV19 with TRBJ2-1; 8 bases are shared with TRBD1. This TCR came from a person aged 18 to 75 in good health. The sequenced CDR3 bases are TGTGCCAGTAGTATAGGACAGGGGAACCCTTACAATGAG. This encodes CASSIGQGNPYNE. The CDR3 as a whole reads CASSIGQGNPYNEQFF.